A selection of T cell receptor beta chains follows, all from one sample in a study of blood T cells in healthy people across ages. MiXCR, applied by TCRdb to the 5' RACE reads, yields one record per CDR3 protein. This repertoire shows around 1,000,000 distinct CDR3 sequences, about 25% found once; its top ten account for less than 0.85%. These data were also filed under a second study, of T cells of mothers and their children.

Material for sequencing was blood. These TCRs come from a girl aged 2-10 years in good health. CDR3s include the opening cysteine and the closing phenylalanine or tryptophan. Each record gives: CDR3 protein, D gene, V gene, J gene. The D gene is left open where the match is weak.

CASSLRRPEPQYF	.	TRBV7-2	TRBJ2-3
CASSFRDRGFDYGYTF	TRBD1	TRBV11-2	TRBJ1-2
CASGFYQPQHF	.	TRBV6-5	TRBJ1-5
CASSYEGQGDEQYF	TRBD1	TRBV6-5	.
CAGSTLRNGGLFF	.	TRBV7-2	TRBJ2-2
CASSLITGIGYTF	.	TRBV7-3	TRBJ1-2
CSGASGGNNEQFF	TRBD2	TRBV29-1	TRBJ2-1
CASTPWGAPYNEQFF	.	TRBV27	TRBJ2-1
CSVDRTGENIQYF	TRBD1	TRBV29-1	TRBJ2-4
CASSQDRSSAPQYF	.	TRBV3-1	TRBJ2-3